The rows below give T cell receptor beta chains drawn from one sample of a study of shared clonotypes between healthy human individuals. Sequenced by immunoSEQ multiplex PCR; TCRdb stores in-frame clones only, minus some. Among 2 million to 2.5 million clones listed, about 92% were seen once. The specimen sequenced was naive CD8+ T cells from PBMCs. Every receptor here comes from a man aged 18 to 29 in good health. Some clones in this sample may be carry-over from other donors' samples. Each CDR3 is given with its conserved first and last residue. D genes are given only for firm matches. A clone size is listed for some rows: how often the clone was seen (once, few, many), or a class if it is expanded.

size	V	length	J	D	CDR3	DNA
.	TRBV27	15	TRBJ2-7	.	CATKPSVGSGNEQYF	TGTGCCACCAAGCCTAGCGTTGGGAGTGGCAACGAGCAGTACTTC
.	TRBV19	12	TRBJ1-1	.	CASSMGRTEAFF	TGTGCCAGTAGTATGGGTCGAACTGAAGCTTTCTTT
.	TRBV27	16	TRBJ2-7	.	CASSGQEGGYSYEQYF	TGTGCCAGCAGTGGCCAGGAGGGAGGCTACTCCTACGAGCAGTACTTC
.	TRBV5-6	13	TRBJ2-3	TRBD2	CASSQGPGGTQYF	TGTGCCAGCAGCCAAGGGCCCGGGGGGACGCAGTATTTT
.	TRBV12-2	10	TRBJ1-1	.	CASRFLTGAF	TGTGCAAGTCGCTTCCTTACCGGGGCTTTT
.	TRBV9	14	TRBJ1-2	.	CASSVEGRSYGYTF	TGTGCCAGCAGCGTAGAGGGCAGGAGCTATGGCTACACCTTC
.	TRBV28	14	TRBJ2-7	TRBD2	CASSGLAGTYEQYF	TGTGCCAGCAGCGGACTAGCGGGGACCTACGAGCAGTACTTC
few	TRBV14	13	TRBJ1-2	.	CASSQGRKYGYTF	TGTGCCAGCAGCCAAGGACGGAAGTATGGCTACACCTTC
.	TRBV11-1	15	TRBJ2-5	TRBD1	CASSYSDRTQETQYF	TGTGCCAGCAGCTACTCGGACAGGACTCAAGAGACCCAGTACTTC
once	TRBV6-5	14	TRBJ2-7	TRBD2	CASSSPLAGAEQYF	TGTGCCAGCAGTTCCCCACTAGCGGGAGCCGAGCAGTACTTC
.	TRBV27	14	TRBJ2-2	.	CASSLVVGTGELFF	TGTGCCAGCAGTTTGGTGGTTGGCACCGGGGAGCTGTTTTTT
.	TRBV28	16	TRBJ1-4	.	CASSFPEVRGGEKLFF	TGTGCCAGCAGTTTTCCGGAGGTCAGGGGAGGGGAAAAACTGTTTTTT
.	TRBV6-1	18	TRBJ1-4	TRBD1	CASREGQGRLPLNEKLFF	TGTGCCAGCAGGGAAGGACAGGGGCGACTCCCTCTTAATGAAAAACTGTTTTTT
few	TRBV19	15	TRBJ1-1	TRBD1	CASSIPGTGNTEAFF	TGTGCCAGTAGTATACCGGGGACAGGGAACACTGAAGCTTTCTTT
.	TRBV13	15	TRBJ1-1	.	CASSSTGAKGTEAFF	TGTGCCAGCAGCTCAACCGGGGCCAAGGGCACTGAAGCTTTCTTT
.	TRBV29-1	12	TRBJ1-2	TRBD1	CSVWDRSYGYTF	TGCAGCGTATGGGACAGGAGCTATGGCTACACCTTC